The clone carrying this TCR beta chain was found once. What it binds is unknown. V was pared by 3 bases and J by 4 bases, with 6 bases of the junction left unmatched. Germline V lookup: CDR1 GTSNPN, CDR2 SVGIG (reference sequence). The CDR3 is made up of 15 amino acids. These data come from a study of cytomegalovirus exposure and HLA in healthy donors. About the research overall: The study's early data release held about 85 million unique TCRs from HLA-typed donors.

PCR primers comprised 60 Vbeta and 13 Jbeta primers. Method: immunoSEQ multiplex PCR; TCRdb's copy keeps in-frame clones and lacks some. Of 100,000 to 150,000 clones listed, 70% to 80% are singletons. Notes on the study in general: The authors assumed roughly uniform sequencing depth across donors for presence/absence analyses. In a later analysis, TCR beta V- and J-gene trimming was associated with a missense DCLRE1C variant. According to an earlier analysis, most TCR beta V segments yielded productive rearrangements about 87% or about 30% of the time.

Sequenced input: PBMCs. The TCR was taken from a woman aged 45-60 years in good health and CMV-seronegative. The chain carries TRBV30 and TRBJ2-6; 7 bases align to TRBD1. This chain's CDR3 is CAWSKGANGANVLTF. The CDR3 DNA follows: TGTGCCTGGAGCAAGGGGGCTAACGGGGCCAACGTCCTGACTTTC.